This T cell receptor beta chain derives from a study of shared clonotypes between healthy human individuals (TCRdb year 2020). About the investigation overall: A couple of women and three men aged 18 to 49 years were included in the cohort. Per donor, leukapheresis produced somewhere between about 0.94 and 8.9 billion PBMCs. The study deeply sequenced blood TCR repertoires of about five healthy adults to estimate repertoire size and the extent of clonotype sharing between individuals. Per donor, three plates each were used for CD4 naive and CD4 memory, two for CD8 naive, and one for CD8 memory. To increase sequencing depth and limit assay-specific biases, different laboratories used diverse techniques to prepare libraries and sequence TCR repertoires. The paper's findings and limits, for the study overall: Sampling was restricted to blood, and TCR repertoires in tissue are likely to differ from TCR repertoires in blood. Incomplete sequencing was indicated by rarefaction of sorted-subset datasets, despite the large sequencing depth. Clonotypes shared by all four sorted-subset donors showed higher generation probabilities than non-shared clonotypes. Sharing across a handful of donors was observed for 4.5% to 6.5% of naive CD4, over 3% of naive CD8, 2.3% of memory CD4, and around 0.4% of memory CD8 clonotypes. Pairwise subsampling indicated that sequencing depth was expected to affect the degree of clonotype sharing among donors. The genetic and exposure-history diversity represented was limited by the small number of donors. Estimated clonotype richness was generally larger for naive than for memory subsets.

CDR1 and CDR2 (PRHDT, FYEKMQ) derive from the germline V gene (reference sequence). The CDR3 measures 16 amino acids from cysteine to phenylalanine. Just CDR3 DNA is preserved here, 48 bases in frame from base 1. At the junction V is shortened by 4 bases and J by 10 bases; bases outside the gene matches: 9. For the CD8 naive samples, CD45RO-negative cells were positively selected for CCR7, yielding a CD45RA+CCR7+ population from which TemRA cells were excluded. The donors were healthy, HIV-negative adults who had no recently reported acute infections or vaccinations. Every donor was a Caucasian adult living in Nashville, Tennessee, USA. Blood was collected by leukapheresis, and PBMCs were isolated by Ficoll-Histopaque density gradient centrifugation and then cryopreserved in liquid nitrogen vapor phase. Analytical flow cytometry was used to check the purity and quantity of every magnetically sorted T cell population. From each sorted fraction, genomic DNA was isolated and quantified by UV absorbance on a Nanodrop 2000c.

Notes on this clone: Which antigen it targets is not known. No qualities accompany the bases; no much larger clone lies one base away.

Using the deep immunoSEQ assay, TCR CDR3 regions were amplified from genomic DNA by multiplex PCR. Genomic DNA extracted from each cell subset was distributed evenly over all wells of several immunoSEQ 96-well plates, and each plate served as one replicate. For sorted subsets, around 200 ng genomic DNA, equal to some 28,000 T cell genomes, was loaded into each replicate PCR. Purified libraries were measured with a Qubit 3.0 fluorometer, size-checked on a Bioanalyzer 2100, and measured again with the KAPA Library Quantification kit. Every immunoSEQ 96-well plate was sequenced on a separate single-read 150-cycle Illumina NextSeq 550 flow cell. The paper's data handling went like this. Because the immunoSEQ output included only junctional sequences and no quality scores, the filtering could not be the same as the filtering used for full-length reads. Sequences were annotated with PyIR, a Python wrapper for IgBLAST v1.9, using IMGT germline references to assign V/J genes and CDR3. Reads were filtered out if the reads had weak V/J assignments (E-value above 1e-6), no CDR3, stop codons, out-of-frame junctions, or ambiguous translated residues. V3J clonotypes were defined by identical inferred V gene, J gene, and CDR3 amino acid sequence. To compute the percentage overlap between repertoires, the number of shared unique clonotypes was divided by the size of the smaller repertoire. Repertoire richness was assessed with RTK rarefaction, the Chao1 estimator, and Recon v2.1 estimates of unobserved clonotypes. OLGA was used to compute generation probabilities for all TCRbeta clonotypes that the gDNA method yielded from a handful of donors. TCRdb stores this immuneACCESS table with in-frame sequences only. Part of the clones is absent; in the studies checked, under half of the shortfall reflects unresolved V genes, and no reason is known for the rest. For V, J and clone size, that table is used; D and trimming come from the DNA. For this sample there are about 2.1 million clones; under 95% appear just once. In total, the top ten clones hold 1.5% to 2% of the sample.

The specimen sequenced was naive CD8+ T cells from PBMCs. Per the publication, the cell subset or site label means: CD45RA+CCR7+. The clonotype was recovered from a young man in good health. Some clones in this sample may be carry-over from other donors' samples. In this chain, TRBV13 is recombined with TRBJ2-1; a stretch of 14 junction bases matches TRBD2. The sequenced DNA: TGTGCCAGCAGCTCAGCGGGGACTAGCGGGGGTGAGGAGCAGTTCTTC. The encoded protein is CASSSAGTSGGEEQFF.